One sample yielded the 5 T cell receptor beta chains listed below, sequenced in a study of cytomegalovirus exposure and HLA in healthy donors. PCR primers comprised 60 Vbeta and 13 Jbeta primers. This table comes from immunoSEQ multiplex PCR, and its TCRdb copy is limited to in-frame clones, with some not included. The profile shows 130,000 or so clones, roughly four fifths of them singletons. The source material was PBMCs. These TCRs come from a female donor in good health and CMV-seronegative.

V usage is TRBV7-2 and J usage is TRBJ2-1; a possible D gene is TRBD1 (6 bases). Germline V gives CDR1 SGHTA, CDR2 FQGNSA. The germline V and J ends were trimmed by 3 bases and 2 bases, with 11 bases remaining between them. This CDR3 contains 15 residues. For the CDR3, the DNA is TGTGCCAGCAGCTTTTTACAGGGCGCCTACAATGAGCAGTTCTTC. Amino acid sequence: CASSFLQGAYNEQFF.

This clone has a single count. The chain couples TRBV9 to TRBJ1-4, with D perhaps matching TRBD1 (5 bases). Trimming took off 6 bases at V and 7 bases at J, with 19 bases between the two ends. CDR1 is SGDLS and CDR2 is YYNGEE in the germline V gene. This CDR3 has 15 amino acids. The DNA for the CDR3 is TGTGCCAGCACCTTAGACCCGGGGGGAGGTGAAAAACTGTTTTTT. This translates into CASTLDPGGGEKLFF.

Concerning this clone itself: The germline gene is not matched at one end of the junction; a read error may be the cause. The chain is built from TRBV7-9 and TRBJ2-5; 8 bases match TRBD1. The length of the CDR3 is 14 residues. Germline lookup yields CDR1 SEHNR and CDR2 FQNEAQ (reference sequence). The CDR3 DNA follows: TGTTCCAGCAGCTACGGACAGGGACAAGAGACCCAGTACTTC. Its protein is CSSSYGQGQETQYF.

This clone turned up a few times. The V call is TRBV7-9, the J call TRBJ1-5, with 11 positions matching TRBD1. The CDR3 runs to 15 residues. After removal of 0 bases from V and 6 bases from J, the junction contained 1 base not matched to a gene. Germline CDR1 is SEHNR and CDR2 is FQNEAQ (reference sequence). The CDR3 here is CASSLAGQGAQPQHF. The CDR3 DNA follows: TGTGCCAGCAGCTTAGCAGGACAGGGGGCTCAGCCCCAGCATTTT.

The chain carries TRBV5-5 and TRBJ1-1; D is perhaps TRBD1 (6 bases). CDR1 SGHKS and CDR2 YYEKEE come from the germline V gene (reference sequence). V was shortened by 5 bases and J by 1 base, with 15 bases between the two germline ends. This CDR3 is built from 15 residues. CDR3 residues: CASSYSGQPNTEAFF. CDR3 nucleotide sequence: TGTGCCAGCAGTTATAGTGGACAGCCGAACACTGAAGCTTTCTTT.